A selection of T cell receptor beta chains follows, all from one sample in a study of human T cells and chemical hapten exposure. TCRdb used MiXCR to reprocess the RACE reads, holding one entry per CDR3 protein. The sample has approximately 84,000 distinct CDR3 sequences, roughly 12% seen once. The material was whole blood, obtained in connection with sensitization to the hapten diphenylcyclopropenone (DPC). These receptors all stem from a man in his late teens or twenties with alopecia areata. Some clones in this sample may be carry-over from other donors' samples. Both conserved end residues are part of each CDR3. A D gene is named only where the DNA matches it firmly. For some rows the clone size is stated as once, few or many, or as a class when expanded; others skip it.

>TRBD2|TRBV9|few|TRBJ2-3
TGTGCCAGCAGCGCCCCACTAGCGGGGGGCCCAGATACGCAGTATTTT
CASSAPLAGGPDTQYF
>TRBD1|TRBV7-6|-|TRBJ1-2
TGTGCCAGCAGCTTAGCCGAGAACAGGGGCGACCATGGCTACACCTTC
CASSLAENRGDHGYTF
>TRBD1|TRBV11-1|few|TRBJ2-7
TGTGCCAGCAGCTTCTCGACAGGGAGTAAGTACTTC
CASSFSTGSKYF
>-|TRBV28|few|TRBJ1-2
TGTGCCAGCAGCCAAGCCTATGGCTACACCTTC
CASSQAYGYTF
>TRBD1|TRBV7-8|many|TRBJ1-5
TGTGCCAGCAGCACCCGGACAGGTAGCAATCAGCCCCAGCATTTT
CASSTRTGSNQPQHF
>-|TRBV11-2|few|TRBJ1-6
TGTGCCAGCACAACAACACGCTTATGGCATAATTCACCCCTCCACTTT
CASTTTRLWHNSPLHF
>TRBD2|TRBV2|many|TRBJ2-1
TGTGCCAGCACCGAGACTAGCGACTCATACAATGAGCAGTTCTTC
CASTETSDSYNEQFF
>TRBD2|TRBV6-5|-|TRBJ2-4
TGTGCCAGCAGTCGCAGACTAGCGGGGGGGGGTATTCAGTACTTC
CASSRRLAGGGIQYF
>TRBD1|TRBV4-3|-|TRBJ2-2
TGCGCCAGCAGCCCTCAAGGAACGGGACAGGGATTCAGCACCGGGGAGCTGTTTTTT
CASSPQGTGQGFSTGELFF
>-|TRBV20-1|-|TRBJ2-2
TGCAGTGCTATCAAGCGGATAGCGGCCCGACGGGAGCTGTTTTTT
CSAIKRIAARRELFF
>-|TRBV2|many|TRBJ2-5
TGTGCCAGCACCCCGTTAGCGGAGCCGCAAGAGACCCAGTACTTC
CASTPLAEPQETQYF
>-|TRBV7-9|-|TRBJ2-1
TGTGCCAGCAGCTTAACTGGAGACAGCCAATACAATGAGCAGTTCTTC
CASSLTGDSQYNEQFF
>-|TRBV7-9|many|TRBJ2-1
TGTGCCAGCAGCCACCTGGGTGGCGGACCTTACAATGAGCAGTTCTTC
CASSHLGGGPYNEQFF
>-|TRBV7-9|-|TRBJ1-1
TGTGCCAGCAGCTTAGTCGTGGGGGCTATAACCACTGAAGCTTTCTTT
CASSLVVGAITTEAFF
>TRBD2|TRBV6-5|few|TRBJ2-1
TGTGCCAGCCGGGGGGTGAGCTCCTACAATGAGCAGTTCTTC
CASRGVSSYNEQFF
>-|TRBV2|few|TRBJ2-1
TGTGCCAGCAGTGAACGACAGCATTCCTACAATGAGCAGTTCTTC
CASSERQHSYNEQFF
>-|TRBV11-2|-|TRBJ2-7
TGTGCCAGCAGCTTCGGGGTGAGGGGCTACGAGCAGTACTTC
CASSFGVRGYEQYF
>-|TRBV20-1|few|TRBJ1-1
TGCAGTGCTACCATTCCCGACACTGAAGCTTTCTTT
CSATIPDTEAFF
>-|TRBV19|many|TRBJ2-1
TGTGCCACTCAGCGGTACAATGAGCAGTTCTTC
CATQRYNEQFF
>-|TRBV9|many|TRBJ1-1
TGTGCCAGCAGCGCAAACCGGGACAAATACACTGAAGCTTTCTTT
CASSANRDKYTEAFF
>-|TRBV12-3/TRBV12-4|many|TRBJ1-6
TGTGCCAGCAGGACGGAGGGAGAGGTTTCACCCCTCCACTTT
CASRTEGEVSPLHF
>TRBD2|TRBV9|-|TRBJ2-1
TGTGCCAGCAGCGTAGCTTCTAGCGGGGGGTCTTACAATGAGCAGTTCTTC
CASSVASSGGSYNEQFF
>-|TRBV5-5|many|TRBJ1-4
TGTGCCAGCAGCCCGCGTGGGGAGCGTGAAAAACTGTTTTTT
CASSPRGEREKLFF
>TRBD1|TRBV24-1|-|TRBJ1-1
TGTGCCACCAGTGACCAGGGACAGGGTGGTGAAGCTTTCTTT
CATSDQGQGGEAFF
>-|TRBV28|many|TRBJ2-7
TGTGCCAGCAGTTTAGCGGGCTACGAGCAGTACTTC
CASSLAGYEQYF
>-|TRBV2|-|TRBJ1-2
TGTGCCAGCAGATCAACCGCCTTCTACGGCTACACCTTC
CASRSTAFYGYTF
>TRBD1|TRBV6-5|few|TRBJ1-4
TGTGCCAGCAGTGTAGGGGGCTCTATGGAAAAACTGTTTTTT
CASSVGGSMEKLFF
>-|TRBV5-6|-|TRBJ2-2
TGTGCCAGCAGCTTGGCCAGGCGACACACCGGGGAGCTGTTTTTT
CASSLARRHTGELFF
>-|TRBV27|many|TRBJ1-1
TGTGCCAGCAGGGGGGTTTTCACTGAAGCTTTCTTT
CASRGVFTEAFF
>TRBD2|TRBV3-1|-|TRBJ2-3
TGTGCCAGCAGCCAAGATAAATTCGGTCTAGCGGGGATTAAGGATACGCAGTATTTT
CASSQDKFGLAGIKDTQYF
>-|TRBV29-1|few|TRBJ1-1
TGCAGCGTCGCATCAGGAGGCAGGGCCACTGAAGCTTTCTTT
CSVASGGRATEAFF
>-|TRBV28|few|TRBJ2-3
TGTGCCAGCAGCCAGAGAACAGTATTTAGCACAGATACGCAGTATTTT
CASSQRTVFSTDTQYF
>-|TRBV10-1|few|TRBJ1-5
TGCGCCAGCAGTGTCGGCAGGGAGAATCAGCCCCAGCATTTT
CASSVGRENQPQHF
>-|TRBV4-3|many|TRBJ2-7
TGCGCCAGCAGCCAAGATGGGTCAGGGGCCTACGAGCAGTACTTC
CASSQDGSGAYEQYF
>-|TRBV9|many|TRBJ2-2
TGTGCCACACAGGACGCGAACACCGGGGAGCTGTTTTTT
CATQDANTGELFF
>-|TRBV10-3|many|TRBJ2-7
TGTGCCATCAGCCGCGGCCGGCAGGGAAGCTCCTACGAGCAGTACTTC
CAISRGRQGSSYEQYF
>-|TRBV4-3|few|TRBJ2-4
TGCGCCAGCAGCCAAGATCGGGGGACAACCTGGGCCAAAAACATTCAGTACTTC
CASSQDRGTTWAKNIQYF
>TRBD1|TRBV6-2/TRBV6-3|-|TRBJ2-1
TGTGCCAGCAGTTTCTGGACAGGGGGCAACAATGAGCAGTTCTTC
CASSFWTGGNNEQFF
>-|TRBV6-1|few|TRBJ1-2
TGTGCCAGCAGTGACAGGACCAACTATGGCTACACCTTC
CASSDRTNYGYTF
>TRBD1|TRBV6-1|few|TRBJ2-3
TGTGCCAGCAGTGCGTGGGACAGGGGAACAGATACGCAGTATTTT
CASSAWDRGTDTQYF
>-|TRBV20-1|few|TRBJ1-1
TGCAGTGCTAGCCGCAGGGGCACGGGAGGTCGGACTAGGAACACTGAAGCTTTCTTT
CSASRRGTGGRTRNTEAFF
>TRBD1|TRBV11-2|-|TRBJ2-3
TGTGCCAGCAGCTCACGACAGGGGAGCACAGATACGCAGTATTTT
CASSSRQGSTDTQYF
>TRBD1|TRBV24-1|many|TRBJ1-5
TGTGCCACCCGGGGGACAGGGGATAATCAGCCCCAGCATTTT
CATRGTGDNQPQHF
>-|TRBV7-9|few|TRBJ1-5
TGTGCCAGCAGCGTCGGGGGAATTAGCAATCAGCCCCAGCATTTT
CASSVGGISNQPQHF
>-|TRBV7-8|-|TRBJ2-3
TGTGCCAGCAGCCGCGGGACAGACACAGATACGCAGTATTTT
CASSRGTDTDTQYF
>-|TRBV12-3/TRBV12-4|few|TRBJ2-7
TGTGCCAGCAGCCGCGGTGGGAGCTCCTACGAGCAGTACTTC
CASSRGGSSYEQYF
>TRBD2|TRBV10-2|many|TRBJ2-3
TGCGCCAGCAGTGAGGAGCGGGGGGGCCACATCAGGAGGACAGATACGCAGTATTTT
CASSEERGGHIRRTDTQYF
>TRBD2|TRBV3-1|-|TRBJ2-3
TGTGCCAGCAGCCCCTGGCTAGCGGGGGGCACAGATACGCAGTATTTT
CASSPWLAGGTDTQYF
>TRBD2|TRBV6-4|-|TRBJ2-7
TGTGCCAGCGGACTAGCGGGGAACCACGAGCAGTACTTC
CASGLAGNHEQYF
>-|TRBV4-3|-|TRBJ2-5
TGCGCCAGCAGCCCAGGACTGGGAAGCCAAGAGACCCAGTACTTC
CASSPGLGSQETQYF
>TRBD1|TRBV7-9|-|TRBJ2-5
TGTGCCAGCAGCTTGGGCCGGACAGGTCAAGAGACCCAGTACTTC
CASSLGRTGQETQYF
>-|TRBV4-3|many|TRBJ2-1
TGCGCCAGCAGCCAAGATTCCGGCTACAATGAGCAGTTCTTC
CASSQDSGYNEQFF
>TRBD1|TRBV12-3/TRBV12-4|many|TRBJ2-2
TGTGCCAGCATTCCCCGGGACAGGGGGAGGGGGGAGCTGTTTTTT
CASIPRDRGRGELFF
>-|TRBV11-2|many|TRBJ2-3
TGTGCCAGCAGCTTAGTTCCCCGGGGGTTAGCAGATACGCAGTATTTT
CASSLVPRGLADTQYF
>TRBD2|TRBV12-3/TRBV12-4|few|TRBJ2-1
TGTGCCAGCAGCCCAGAACTGGGCGGGACTAGAGGGTACAATGAGCAGTTCTTC
CASSPELGGTRGYNEQFF
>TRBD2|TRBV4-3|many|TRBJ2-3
TGCGCCAGCAGCCTTTATCTGACTAGCGGGGACACAGATACGCAGTATTTT
CASSLYLTSGDTDTQYF
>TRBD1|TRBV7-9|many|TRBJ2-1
TGTGCCAGCAGCTCTACAGGGGTGGAGCAGTTCTTC
CASSSTGVEQFF
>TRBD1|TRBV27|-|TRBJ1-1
TGTGCCAGCAGTTTAACAGGGGGGAGCACTGAAGCTTTCTTT
CASSLTGGSTEAFF
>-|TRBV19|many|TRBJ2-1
TGTGCCAGTACCGAAACCTTGAGGGCCGCATCCTACAATGAGCAGTTCTTC
CASTETLRAASYNEQFF